This TCR beta chain was sequenced in a study of cytomegalovirus exposure and HLA in healthy donors. PCR used 60 Vbeta primers and 13 Jbeta primers. Generated by immunoSEQ multiplex PCR, the TCRdb table keeps only in-frame clones and is missing some. The data contain roughly 150,000 clones, roughly 80% of them singletons. This clone showed up just once. Antigen specificity is unknown. The CDR3 is 15 residues long. Germline-derived CDR1 and CDR2 are MNHEY and SVGAGI. Trimming left V 0 bases short and J 4 bases short, with 13 bases between. Study-wide findings and caveats: A previous analysis found most TCR beta V segments productive roughly 87% or roughly 30% of the time.

Source material: PBMCs. This clonotype originated in a man in his forties in good health and CMV-seropositive. The chain couples TRBV6-5 to TRBJ2-7; D is unclear. The CDR3 loop is CASSYSANSQYEQYF. In DNA, the CDR3 is TGTGCCAGCAGTTACTCGGCCAATTCGCAATACGAGCAGTACTTC.